What follows are 23 T cell receptor beta chains derived from one specimen sequenced in a study of cytomegalovirus exposure and HLA in healthy donors. Vbeta (60) and Jbeta (13) primers were used in the PCR. Profiled with immunoSEQ multiplex PCR; TCRdb holds only in-frame clones, not every one. The sample records under 250,000 clones, 80% to 85% being singletons. What was sequenced was PBMCs. The source of these receptors is a boy between 2 and 10 years old in good health and CMV-seronegative.

This chain links TRBV27 with TRBJ2-5; TRBD1 aligns across 10 bases. The closer fit of TRBJ2-7 to the DNA end suggests the J call may be wrong. The CDR3 runs 14 residues. In germline, CDR1 is MNHEY, CDR2 SMNVEV (reference sequence). CDR3: CASSWTGGAYEQYF. The CDR3 nucleotides read TGTGCCAGCAGTTGGACAGGGGGAGCCTACGAGCAGTACTTC.

The V gene is TRBV11-3, the J gene TRBJ2-1; a weak D match, TRBD1 (8 bases). Trimming removed 6 bases at V and 5 bases at J, with 17 bases between. Germline CDR1 is SGHNT and CDR2 is YENEEA. The CDR3 consists of 15 residues. CDR3 DNA sequence: TGTGCCAGCAGTCCCACACAGGGGGGGGACAATGAGCAGTTCTTC. This sequence encodes CASSPTQGGDNEQFF.

The chain combines TRBV7-6 with TRBJ2-3, with TRBD2 as a possible D gene (7 bases). Germline V gene lookup returns CDR1 SGHVS and CDR2 FNYEAQ. The V end lost 5 bases, the J end lost 3 bases, and 15 bases lay between the germline ends. CDR3 length: 15 amino acids. DNA of the CDR3: TGTGCCAGCAGCCGTCGAGGGGGGGCGACAGATACGCAGTATTTT. Amino acids: CASSRRGGATDTQYF.

This clone was seen a handful of times. This chain connects TRBV27 to TRBJ1-5; D gene unclear. Per the germline V gene, CDR1 is MNHEY and CDR2 is SMNVEV (reference sequence). Trimming left V 0 bases short and J 5 bases short, with 8 bases between. The CDR3 runs to 14 residues. CDR3 residues: CASSLSNSYQPQHF. The CDR3 DNA is TGTGCCAGCAGTTTATCGAACAGTTATCAGCCCCAGCATTTT.

The rearrangement links TRBV6-1 to TRBJ2-1, with 9 positions matching TRBD2. Trimming took 5 bases from V and 9 from J; bases not matched to a gene: 2. The CDR3 runs 12 residues. The germline V gene encodes CDR1 MNHNS and CDR2 SASEGT. CDR3 protein: CASSFSGGEQFF. The CDR3 region has the DNA TGTGCCAGCAGTTTTAGCGGGGGTGAGCAGTTCTTC.

The genes are TRBV7-9 and TRBJ2-5; 13 positions agree with TRBD2. Near its end, the DNA agrees better with TRBJ2-7, so the J call may be wrong. Germline V gene lookup returns CDR1 SEHNR and CDR2 FQNEAQ (reference sequence). There are 15 residues in the CDR3. DNA of the CDR3: TGTGCCAGCAGCTCGCGGACTAGCGGGAGTCACGAGCAGTACTTC. Protein: CASSSRTSGSHEQYF.

The CDR3 nucleotides are TGTGCCAGCAGGAGTAGTGCGGGCTACGAGCAGTACTTC. Its protein is CASRSSAGYEQYF. The gene calls are TRBV2 and TRBJ2-7, with D perhaps matching TRBD2 (5 bases). CDR1 and CDR2 from the germline V gene are SNHLY and FYNNEI. This CDR3 spans 13 amino acids. With 6 bases removed from V and 3 bases from J, the gap between germline ends came to 12 bases.

V and J are TRBV29-1 and TRBJ1-2, with no clear D. Germline V CDR1 and CDR2: SQVTM, ANQGSEA. CDR3 size: 13 residues. V lost 3 bases, J lost 3 bases, and 11 bases lay in between. In nucleotides, the CDR3 is TGCAGCGTTGACCCCGGGATTGACTATGGCTACACCTTC. Translated: CSVDPGIDYGYTF.

This chain connects TRBV7-2 to TRBJ2-7, with TRBD2 matching over 7 bases. The CDR3 extends over 15 amino acids. V lost 5 bases, J lost 1 base, and 8 bases stayed unmatched. Germline V gene data show CDR1 as SGHTA and CDR2 as FQGNSA. CDR3 in amino acids: CASSLTGAGSYEQYF. The CDR3 coding sequence is TGTGCCAGCAGCCTCACGGGAGCGGGGTCCTACGAGCAGTACTTC.

This clone was picked up one time. The chain has TRBV19 and TRBJ2-6; D not resolved. Germline CDR1 is LNHDA and CDR2 is SQIVND (reference sequence). The CDR3 contains 13 residues. V lost 6 bases, J lost 1 base, and 4 bases lay in between. The CDR3 protein is CASSTSGANVLTF. CDR3 bases: TGTGCCAGTAGCACTTCTGGGGCCAACGTCCTGACTTTC.

This chain uses TRBV7-8 with TRBJ2-7; D not resolved. This CDR3 contains 13 residues. V lost 1 base and J 6 bases, leaving 10 bases between the germline ends. The germline V gene has CDR1 SGHVS and CDR2 FQNEAQ. The CDR3 protein is CASSLEPLFEQYF. The CDR3 DNA reads TGTGCCAGCAGCTTAGAGCCGTTGTTCGAGCAGTACTTC.

The chain joins TRBV4-1 to TRBJ2-5; possibly TRBD2 for D (5 bases). V was shortened by 6 bases and J by 4 bases, with 18 bases between the two germline ends. The CDR3 extends over 15 amino acids. In germline, CDR1 is MGHRA, CDR2 YSYEKL. The DNA of the CDR3 is TGCGCCAGCAGGCCCTCGGAGCGGTATTCAGAGACCCAGTACTTC. Translated, it gives CASRPSERYSETQYF.

In DNA, the CDR3 is TGTGCCAGCAGTTCCACCGGGACACTAGGAAAACTGTTTTTT. Protein sequence: CASSSTGTLGKLFF. The rearrangement joins TRBV27 to TRBJ1-4; possible D gene TRBD1, 6 bases. The germline CDR1 and CDR2 sequences are MNHEY and SMNVEV (reference sequence). This CDR3 is 14 amino acids long. With 4 bases removed from V and 10 bases from J, the gap between germline ends came to 16 bases.

The chain uses TRBV28 and TRBJ1-1; D gene ambiguous. From germline, CDR1 is MDHEN and CDR2 SYDVKM. The CDR3 is made up of 12 amino acids. Trimming left V 10 bases short and J 1 base short, with 10 bases between. The CDR3 bases are TGTGCCACAAAACTTACGAACACTGAAGCTTTCTTT. Its translation: CATKLTNTEAFF.

This clone was recorded once. V gene TRBV19 combines with J gene TRBJ2-5, with 7 bases identical to TRBD1. Germline V gives CDR1 LNHDA, CDR2 SQIVND (reference sequence). The length of the CDR3 is 14 residues. The ends lost 4 bases at V and 5 bases at J; junction bases unmatched: 7. The CDR3 reads CASSTRQGRETQYF. CDR3 in DNA: TGTGCCAGTAGTACCCGACAGGGAAGGGAGACCCAGTACTTC.

The rearrangement links TRBV6-1 to TRBJ2-7; D uncertain. The length of the CDR3 is 13 residues. Germline CDR1 and CDR2: MNHNS and SASEGT. V lost 1 base, J lost 1 base, and 5 bases lay in between. CDR3 nucleotide sequence: TGTGCCAGCAGTGAAGGGGCTTCCTACGAGCAGTACTTC. It codes for CASSEGASYEQYF.

The chain combines TRBV4-2 with TRBJ2-3; 7 nucleotides match TRBD2. The CDR3 runs to 15 residues. The ends lost 0 bases at V and 8 bases at J; junction bases unmatched: 8. From germline, CDR1 is LGHNA and CDR2 YNFKEQ. Here the CDR3 DNA reads TGTGCCAGCAGCCAAGATGGGGAGGGGCAGGGTACGCAGTATTTT. Its translation: CASSQDGEGQGTQYF.

This chain links TRBV10-1 with TRBJ1-2; TRBD1 matches 8 bases. V was pared by 0 bases and J by 4 bases, with 4 bases of the junction left unmatched. Germline loops: CDR1 WNHNN, CDR2 SYGVQD (reference sequence). The CDR3 totals 15 residues. CDR3 sequence: CASSESWQGAYGYTF. The CDR3 bases are TGCGCCAGCAGTGAGTCGTGGCAGGGGGCCTATGGCTACACCTTC.

A few counts support this clone. J is TRBJ2-1 and V is TRBV6-5; 10 bases match TRBD2. V gave up 6 bases and J gave up 8 bases; unmatched junction bases: 7. The CDR3 has 14 residues. The germline V gene encodes CDR1 MNHEY and CDR2 SVGAGI. The CDR3 region has the DNA TGTGCCAGCAGGACCCTAGCGGGAGTTTATGAGCAGTTCTTC. It specifies CASRTLAGVYEQFF.

The chain employs TRBV5-1 and TRBJ2-7; D unclear. Germline V gives CDR1 SGHRS, CDR2 YFSETQ. V lost 2 bases and J lost 6, with 12 bases in between. CDR3 length equals 13 residues. The chain's CDR3 is CASSLDGSGEQYF. DNA of the CDR3: TGCGCCAGCAGCTTAGATGGCTCGGGCGAGCAGTACTTC.

Concerning this clone itself: A read error may account for a junction end that differs from germline. Other nucleotide sequences in the sample specify the same CDR3. V and J are TRBV7-9 and TRBJ1-1; D is perhaps TRBD1 (6 bases). The CDR3 has 13 amino acids. CDR1 SEHNR and CDR2 FQNEAQ come from the germline V gene (reference sequence). CDR3 residues: CASSFQGSTEAFF. CDR3 nucleotides: TGTGCCAGCAGCTTCCAGGGGAGCACTGAGGCTTTCTTT.

The genes are TRBV10-3 and TRBJ2-1, with 9 bases lining up with TRBD1. The CDR3 has 13 amino acids. V lost 6 bases and J lost 8; bases outside the gene matches: 5. Germline-derived CDR1 and CDR2 are ENHRY and SYGVKD. This chain's CDR3 is CAIRGTGYHEQFF. In nucleotides, the CDR3 is TGTGCCATCAGGGGGACAGGGTACCATGAGCAGTTCTTC.

The chain links TRBV9 to TRBJ2-3, with TRBD1 as a possible D gene (5 bases). The CDR3 sequence is 16 residues long. Trimming removed 4 bases from V and 0 bases from J, with 15 bases in between. Germline lookup yields CDR1 SGDLS and CDR2 YYNGEE. For the CDR3, the DNA is TGTGCCAGCAGCCCCTCAGGGATTTCTAGCACAGATACGCAGTATTTT. Translation: CASSPSGISSTDTQYF.